The 7 T cell receptor beta chains given below trace back to one sample, sequenced in a study of PD-1 blockade in mismatch repair-deficient tumors. The method was immunoSEQ multiplex PCR; TCRdb's version includes in-frame clones alone and lacks a portion of them. The profile covers about 130,000 clones, with 88% appearing a single time and 10% to 15% taken by the ten largest. The sample consisted of peripheral blood, taken just under 74 weeks after starting pembrolizumab. The receptors were gathered from an adult with mismatch repair-deficient cancer.

V usage is TRBV10-2 and J usage is TRBJ2-5, with 7 bases lining up with TRBD2. Germline CDR1 and CDR2: WSHSY and SAAADI. The CDR3 contains 14 residues. The trim removed 9 bases at V and 3 bases at J, leaving 10 bases unmatched. The CDR3 spells CASSRGGSEETQYF. DNA of the CDR3: TGCGCCAGTTCTAGGGGCGGGAGCGAAGAGACCCAGTACTTC.

The chain employs TRBV28 and TRBJ1-4; 8 positions match TRBD1. The CDR3 extends over 15 amino acids. Germline CDR1 reads MDHEN; CDR2 reads SYDVKM. The V gene end was trimmed by 7 bases and the J gene end by 5 bases; junction bases not matched to a gene: 9. The CDR3 reads CASKGETGGNEKLFF. Here the CDR3 DNA reads TGTGCCAGCAAAGGGGAAACAGGGGGGAATGAAAAACTGTTTTTT.

The V and J genes are TRBV4-3 and TRBJ2-2, with 8 bases fitting TRBD2. The junction had 11 bases not matched to a gene; V was cut back by 3 bases and J by 5 bases. CDR3 length: 17 residues. Germline lookup yields CDR1 LGHNA and CDR2 YSLEER. The DNA of the CDR3 is TGCGCCAGCAGCCACGACTCACTAGCGGAACTTACCGGGGAGCTGTTTTTT. Translating it yields CASSHDSLAELTGELFF.

This chain joins TRBV6-5 and TRBJ1-2, with D unclear. The CDR3 is made up of 13 amino acids. The germline CDR1 and CDR2 sequences are MNHEY and SVGAGI. V lost 7 bases, J lost 0 bases, and 9 bases lay in between. The CDR3, as DNA: TGTGCCAGCACCCTGGCTGCTAACTATGGCTACACCTTC. The encoded protein is CASTLAANYGYTF.

V usage is TRBV28 and J usage is TRBJ1-2; TRBD1 is a possible D gene (6 bases). Germline V gene sequence: CDR1 MDHEN, CDR2 SYDVKM. CDR3 length equals 16 residues. V lost 6 bases and J lost 5, with 22 bases in between. CDR3 amino acids: CASSAESRGPGYGYTF. CDR3 bases: TGTGCCAGCAGCGCCGAATCCAGGGGTCCAGGGTATGGCTACACCTTC.

The rearrangement joins TRBV4-3 to TRBJ2-3; 14 nucleotides match TRBD2. The CDR3 runs to 15 residues. The V and J ends lost 6 bases and 6 bases, in that order; junction bases with no gene match: 5. In germline, CDR1 is LGHNA, CDR2 YSLEER. Here the CDR3 reads CASRPTSGRGDTQYF. The CDR3 region has the DNA TGCGCCAGCAGACCGACTAGCGGGAGGGGGGATACGCAGTATTTT.

The sample holds one count of this clone. The chain joins TRBV11-3 to TRBJ2-3; D gene uncertain. This CDR3 spans 12 amino acids. V lost 3 bases and J lost 2, with 3 bases in between. Germline CDR1 SGHNT, CDR2 YENEEA. The CDR3 nucleotides read TGTGCCAGCAGCTTTGTCACAGATACGCAGTATTTT. Amino acids: CASSFVTDTQYF.